This T cell receptor (beta chain) was sequenced in a study of metastatic and nonmetastatic thyroid tumors. At least ten counts were recorded for this clone. Thyroid surgery was performed in patients who had received no treatment beforehand. Per the germline V gene, CDR1 is SGHRS and CDR2 is YFSETQ. Trimming left V 4 bases short and J 1 base short, with 15 bases between. This CDR3 contains 15 residues. TCRdb reassembled clones from the PCR reads with MiXCR. The sample records 20,000 to 25,000 clones, about 12% being singletons. The sequenced sample consisted of blood. The receptor was derived from a male donor with papillary thyroid cancer or a benign thyroid nodule (not recorded which). Some clones in this sample may be carry-over from other donors' samples. This chain connects TRBV5-1 to TRBJ2-7; D unresolved. The CDR3 sequence is CASSPEPTGSYEQYF. CDR3 nucleotide sequence: TGCGCCAGCAGCCCGGAACCCACCGGTTCCTACGAGCAGTACTTC.